Below, one T cell receptor (beta chain) is given with its context. What it recognizes is unknown. The germline CDR1 and CDR2 sequences are LNHNV and YYDKDF (reference sequence). Trimming removed 0 bases at V and 3 bases at J, with 9 bases between. The CDR3 is 15 amino acids. This entry comes from a study of cytomegalovirus exposure and HLA in healthy donors. With 60 Vbeta and 13 Jbeta primers, the PCR was carried out. Method: immunoSEQ multiplex PCR; TCRdb's copy keeps in-frame clones and lacks some. The data hold under 200,000 clones, with approximately 80% observed a single time. Study conclusions and caveats: V segments that were indistinguishable, TRBV6-2 and TRBV6-3 among them, were omitted from analysis.

Sequenced material: PBMCs. The source is a woman aged 45-59 years in good health and CMV-seronegative. The J gene is TRBJ1-3, the V gene TRBV15; no firm D call. Written as DNA, the CDR3 is TGTGCCACCAGCAGAGATCAGGTCGGTGGAAACACCATATATTTT. Protein sequence: CATSRDQVGGNTIYF.